This T cell receptor beta chain was profiled in a study of T cells in Graves' hyperthyroidism and ophthalmopathy. Study results and caveats: Expanded thyroid clonotypes (above 0.001) were mostly also found in blood.

Regions amplified from RNA transcripts were the TCR beta CDR3 regions. The primer set for the first-round RT-PCR of the TCR CDR3 was HTBI. TCRdb independently ran MiXCR on the multiplex PCR reads; one entry per CDR3 protein. The data show more than 350,000 distinct CDR3 sequences, about 16% seen once. Each 10 ml fresh peripheral blood draw supplied the PBMCs. This clonotype was seen only a few times. The antigen is undetermined. Trimming removed 4 bases at V and 4 bases at J, with 7 bases between. The CDR3 contains 13 residues. Germline values: CDR1 KGHDR, CDR2 SFDVKD. The rearrangement uses TRBV24-1 and TRBJ2-1; no firm D call. The sample consisted of blood. This TCR was sampled from an older woman with Graves' ophthalmopathy. CDR3: CATSDRQYNEQFF. CDR3 nucleotide sequence: TGTGCCACCAGTGACCGTCAATACAATGAGCAGTTCTTC.